These T cell receptor beta chains were read from a single sample in a study of T-cell reconstitution after alpha-beta-depleted transplantation in children. TCRdb called the PCR reads again in MiXCR, with one record for every CDR3 protein. The sample lists 200,000 to 250,000 distinct CDR3 sequences, more than 10% occurring once. The sample was PBMCs from the stem cell graft donor, taken from the stem cell graft. These receptors were collected from a human donor who donated a stem cell graft to a child with acute lymphoblastic leukemia. CDR3s include the opening cysteine and the closing phenylalanine or tryptophan.

v_gene: TRBV15; j_gene: TRBJ1-4; CDR3aa: CATSRARGGYEKLFF
v_gene: TRBV12-3/TRBV12-4; j_gene: TRBJ1-5; CDR3aa: CASSFGGTKVQPQHF
v_gene: TRBV5-6; j_gene: TRBJ2-3; CDR3aa: CASSLVTDTQYF
v_gene: TRBV4-3; j_gene: TRBJ1-3; CDR3aa: CASSQVLGSGNTIYF
v_gene: TRBV25-1; j_gene: TRBJ1-6; CDR3aa: CASRSDQGAENSPLHF
v_gene: TRBV29-1; j_gene: TRBJ2-1; CDR3aa: CSVEVFRGSGGPLALGEQFF
v_gene: TRBV5-1; j_gene: TRBJ2-1; CDR3aa: CASSSGGAGPYNEQFF
v_gene: TRBV11-2; j_gene: TRBJ2-2; CDR3aa: CASSLKIGFGRVDTGELFF
v_gene: TRBV28; j_gene: TRBJ1-5; CDR3aa: CASSVPGQGHSQPQHF
v_gene: TRBV11-2; j_gene: TRBJ2-7; CDR3aa: CASSPENYEQYF
v_gene: TRBV4-1; j_gene: TRBJ1-4; CDR3aa: CASAPGHANEKLFF
v_gene: TRBV5-1; j_gene: TRBJ2-1; CDR3aa: CASARSPGLAGDEQFF
v_gene: TRBV7-2; j_gene: TRBJ1-2; CDR3aa: CASSLSPGQGHYGYTF
v_gene: TRBV12-3/TRBV12-4; j_gene: TRBJ1-2; CDR3aa: CASSRLGQFNYGYTF
v_gene: TRBV28; j_gene: TRBJ2-7; CDR3aa: CASTMEGTASYEQYF
v_gene: TRBV15; j_gene: TRBJ2-1; CDR3aa: CATSRATSGNEQFF
v_gene: TRBV5-1; j_gene: TRBJ1-2; CDR3aa: CASSPEGRGGRYGYTF
v_gene: TRBV7-9; j_gene: TRBJ1-6; CDR3aa: CASSLKAGSGSPLHF
v_gene: TRBV25-1; j_gene: TRBJ2-5; CDR3aa: CASTGREETQYF
v_gene: TRBV9; j_gene: TRBJ2-1; CDR3aa: CASSVVGGGNEQFF
v_gene: TRBV30; j_gene: TRBJ1-1; CDR3aa: CAWSVKVNTEAFF
v_gene: TRBV5-5; j_gene: TRBJ2-3; CDR3aa: CASSPQGSDTQYF
v_gene: TRBV29-1; j_gene: TRBJ2-3; CDR3aa: CSVDPGTGVGTQYF
v_gene: TRBV6-5; j_gene: TRBJ1-2; CDR3aa: CASSYSGQPHGYTF
v_gene: TRBV6-5; j_gene: TRBJ2-7; CDR3aa: CASSYRNRAASSYEQYF
v_gene: TRBV18; j_gene: TRBJ1-3; CDR3aa: CASSLSLSSDSSGNTIYF
v_gene: TRBV5-1; j_gene: TRBJ2-7; CDR3aa: CASSWTSGTYEQYF
v_gene: TRBV29-1; j_gene: TRBJ2-3; CDR3aa: CSVDYPSTDTQYF
v_gene: TRBV12-3/TRBV12-4; j_gene: TRBJ1-1; CDR3aa: CASSPPGGWTEAFF
v_gene: TRBV9; j_gene: TRBJ2-1; CDR3aa: CASSVSSGGLAYNEQFF
v_gene: TRBV10-3; j_gene: TRBJ2-7; CDR3aa: CAISVRDGPGEQYF
v_gene: TRBV5-1; j_gene: TRBJ2-7; CDR3aa: CASSSLGTGGHEQYF
v_gene: TRBV6-6; j_gene: TRBJ2-7; CDR3aa: CASSLTVAYEQYF
v_gene: TRBV11-2; j_gene: TRBJ2-7; CDR3aa: CASSRGWGSPYEQYF
v_gene: TRBV14; j_gene: TRBJ2-1; CDR3aa: CASSQAAPKEQFF
v_gene: TRBV20-1; j_gene: TRBJ2-5; CDR3aa: CSAARGRVPYQETQYF
v_gene: TRBV7-2; j_gene: TRBJ2-2; CDR3aa: CASSLARDSSGPTGELFF
v_gene: TRBV7-2; j_gene: TRBJ2-3; CDR3aa: CASSFKGDTQYF
v_gene: TRBV7-6; j_gene: TRBJ1-2; CDR3aa: CASSLTLAGYGYTF
v_gene: TRBV20-1; j_gene: TRBJ1-5; CDR3aa: CSASRAKAQPQHF
v_gene: TRBV9; j_gene: TRBJ2-3; CDR3aa: CASSVRGDTQYF
v_gene: TRBV29-1; j_gene: TRBJ2-3; CDR3aa: CSVEAADNTDTQYF
v_gene: TRBV28; j_gene: TRBJ1-2; CDR3aa: CASSPIGQVESYGYTF
v_gene: TRBV6-2/TRBV6-3; j_gene: TRBJ2-1; CDR3aa: CASSSKNPYYNEQFF
v_gene: TRBV28; j_gene: TRBJ2-2; CDR3aa: CASSFLAGVETGELFF
v_gene: TRBV28; j_gene: TRBJ2-7; CDR3aa: CASSLRGDAYEQYF
v_gene: TRBV27; j_gene: TRBJ2-7; CDR3aa: CASSPSTPYEQYF
v_gene: TRBV20-1; j_gene: TRBJ2-7; CDR3aa: CSARAIGEPYEQYF
v_gene: TRBV20-1; j_gene: TRBJ1-2; CDR3aa: CSARGPTRETNYGYTF
v_gene: TRBV29-1; j_gene: TRBJ2-1; CDR3aa: CSVENTDDYNEQFF
v_gene: TRBV7-2; j_gene: TRBJ1-1; CDR3aa: CASSRRDKLQAFF
v_gene: TRBV29-1; j_gene: TRBJ2-7; CDR3aa: CSVKPGLADTYEQYF
v_gene: TRBV19; j_gene: TRBJ1-5; CDR3aa: CARSRTGNRGNQPQHF
v_gene: TRBV12-3/TRBV12-4; j_gene: TRBJ2-4; CDR3aa: CASSFAGTRSAIQYF
v_gene: TRBV7-2; j_gene: TRBJ2-1; CDR3aa: CASSSQALSNNEQFF
v_gene: TRBV29-1; j_gene: TRBJ2-5; CDR3aa: CSVEVRDSHQETQYF
v_gene: TRBV7-2; j_gene: TRBJ2-5; CDR3aa: CASSRTSGGGETQYF
v_gene: TRBV9; j_gene: TRBJ2-5; CDR3aa: CASSPPRAGGETQYF
v_gene: TRBV4-3; j_gene: TRBJ2-1; CDR3aa: CASSQGRDRVLHEQFF
v_gene: TRBV29-1; j_gene: TRBJ1-1; CDR3aa: CSVGRSNTEAFF